The clone carrying this T cell receptor (beta chain) was seen repeatedly, ten times or more. RNA transcripts provided the source from which TCR beta CDR3 regions were amplified. HTBI primers were employed in a first-round RT-PCR of the TCR CDR3. MiXCR was run by TCRdb on the multiplex PCR reads, yielding one entry per CDR3 protein. The data show 400,000 to 450,000 distinct CDR3 sequences, about 14% seen once. This sample was taken from a study of T cells in Graves' hyperthyroidism and ophthalmopathy. The V gene's germline CDR1 is DFQATT and CDR2 SNEGSKA (reference sequence). The CDR3 has 17 amino acids. V was shortened by 4 bases and J by 7 bases, with 26 bases between the two germline ends.

Sequencing input: blood. The TCR originated in a man aged 18 to 35 with Graves' ophthalmopathy. J is TRBJ2-1 and V is TRBV20-1; D remains unclear. The CDR3 region is CSANPSFAAWRENEQFF. CDR3 DNA sequence: TGCAGTGCTAACCCCTCCTTCGCCGCATGGAGAGAAAATGAGCAGTTCTTC.